The TCR beta chain under discussion was sequenced for a study of beta chain features in type 1 diabetes. General observations from the study: Equally in patients and controls, shorter templates might have been favored by PCR.

Of the isolated RNA, all was reverse transcribed, and so the sequenced material was expressed TCRB transcripts. Clones were sequenced by immunoSEQ multiplex PCR, and TCRdb holds only the in-frame ones, with some missing. The top ten clones hold around 0.04% of a sample with 330,000 or so clones, around 20% of them seen once. In this sample, this clone turned up a few times. Its antigen is not known. With 5 bases clipped from V and 5 bases from J, the junction kept 8 bases outside the gene matches. Germline V gene lookup returns CDR1 MGHRA and CDR2 YSYEKL. The CDR3 covers 15 residues. This TCR came from a woman aged 18-30 years in good health. The chain couples TRBV4-1 to TRBJ2-5; 10 bases line up with TRBD2. The specimen sequenced was naive CD4+ T cells from blood. CDR3 nucleotide sequence: TGCGCCAGCAGCGCACCCGGGACTAGCGACGAGACCCAGTACTTC. Translated: CASSAPGTSDETQYF.